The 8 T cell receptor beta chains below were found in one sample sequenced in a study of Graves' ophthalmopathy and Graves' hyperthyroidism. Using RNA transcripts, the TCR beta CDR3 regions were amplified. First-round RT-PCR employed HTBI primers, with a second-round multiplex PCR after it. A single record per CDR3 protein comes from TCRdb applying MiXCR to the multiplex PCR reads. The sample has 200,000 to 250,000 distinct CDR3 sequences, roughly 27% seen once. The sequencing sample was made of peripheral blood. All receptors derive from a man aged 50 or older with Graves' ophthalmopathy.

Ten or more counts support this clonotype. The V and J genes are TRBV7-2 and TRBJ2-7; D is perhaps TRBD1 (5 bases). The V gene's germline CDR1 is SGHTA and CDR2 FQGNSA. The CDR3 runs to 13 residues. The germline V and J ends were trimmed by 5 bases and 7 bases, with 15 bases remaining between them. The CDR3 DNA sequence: TGTGCCAGCAGCCGAGTGGGGCTTGGGGAGCAGTACTTC. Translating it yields CASSRVGLGEQYF. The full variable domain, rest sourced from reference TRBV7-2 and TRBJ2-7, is GAGVSQSPSNKVTEKGKDVELRCDPISGHTALYWYRQSLGQGLEFLIYFQGNSAPDKSGLPSDRFSAERTGGSVSTLTIQRTQQEDSAVYLCASSRVGLGEQYFGPGTRLTVT.

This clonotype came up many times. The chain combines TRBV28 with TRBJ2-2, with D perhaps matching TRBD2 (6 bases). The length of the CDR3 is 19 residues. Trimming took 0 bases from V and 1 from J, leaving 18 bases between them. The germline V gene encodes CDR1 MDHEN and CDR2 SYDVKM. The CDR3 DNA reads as TGTGCCAGCAGTTTATGGGCAGCTAGGGCGGGAATGAACACCGGGGAGCTGTTTTTT. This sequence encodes CASSLWAARAGMNTGELFF.

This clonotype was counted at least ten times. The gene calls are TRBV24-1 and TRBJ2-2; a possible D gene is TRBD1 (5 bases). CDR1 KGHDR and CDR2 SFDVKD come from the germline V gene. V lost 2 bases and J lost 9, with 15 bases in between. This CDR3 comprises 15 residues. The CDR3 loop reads CATSDSGFPLRELFF. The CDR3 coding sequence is TGTGCCACCAGTGATTCAGGGTTTCCCTTGCGGGAGCTGTTTTTT.

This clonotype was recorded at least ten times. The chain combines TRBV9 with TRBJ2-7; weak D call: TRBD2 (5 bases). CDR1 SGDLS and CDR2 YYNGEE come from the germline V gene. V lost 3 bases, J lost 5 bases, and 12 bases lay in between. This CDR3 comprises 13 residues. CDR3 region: CASSAEGRNEQYF. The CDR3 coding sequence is TGTGCCAGCAGCGCAGAGGGAAGAAACGAGCAGTACTTC.

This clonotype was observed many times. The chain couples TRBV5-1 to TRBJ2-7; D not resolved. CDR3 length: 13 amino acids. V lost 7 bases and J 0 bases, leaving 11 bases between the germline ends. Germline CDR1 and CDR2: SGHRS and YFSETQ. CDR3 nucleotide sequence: TGCGCCAGCGGCCTGGAAAGCTCCTACGAGCAGTACTTC. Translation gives CASGLESSYEQYF.

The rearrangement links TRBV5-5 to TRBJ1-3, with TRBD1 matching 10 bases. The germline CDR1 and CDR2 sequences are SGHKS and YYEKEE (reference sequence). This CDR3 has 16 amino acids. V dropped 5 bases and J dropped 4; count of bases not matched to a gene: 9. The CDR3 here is CASSKTGGKKGNTIYF. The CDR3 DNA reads TGTGCCAGCAGTAAGACAGGGGGCAAAAAAGGAAACACCATATATTTT.

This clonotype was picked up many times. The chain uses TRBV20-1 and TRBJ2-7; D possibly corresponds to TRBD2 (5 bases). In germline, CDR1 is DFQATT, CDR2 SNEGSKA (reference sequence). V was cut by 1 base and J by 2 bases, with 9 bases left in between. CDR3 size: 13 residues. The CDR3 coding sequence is TGCAGTGCTAGAGGGACTCAAGCCTACGAGCAGTACTTC. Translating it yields CSARGTQAYEQYF.

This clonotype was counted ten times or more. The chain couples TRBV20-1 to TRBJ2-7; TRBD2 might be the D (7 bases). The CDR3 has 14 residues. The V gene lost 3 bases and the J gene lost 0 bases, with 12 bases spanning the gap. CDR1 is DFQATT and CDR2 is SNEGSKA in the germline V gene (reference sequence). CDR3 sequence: CSASRRGGSYEQYF. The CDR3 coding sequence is TGCAGTGCTAGTAGGAGGGGGGGCTCCTACGAGCAGTACTTC.